These 20 T cell receptor beta chains were sequenced from one sample in a study of cytomegalovirus exposure and HLA in healthy donors. This PCR relied on a set of 60 Vbeta primers and 13 Jbeta primers. Sequencing was performed with immunoSEQ multiplex PCR; in TCRdb, only in-frame clones are kept and a portion is missing. The sample consists of about 37,000 clones, over 70% of them appearing once. The sample comprised PBMCs. The origin of the receptors is a man aged 25-45 years in good health and CMV-seronegative.

The chain links TRBV28 to TRBJ2-2; TRBD1 agrees at 9 bases. The CDR3 covers 16 residues. Trimming took 5 bases from V and 4 from J; bases not matched to a gene: 8. CDR1 and CDR2 (germline): MDHEN, SYDVKM. CDR3 region: CASSIGTGWFTGELFF. In nucleotides, the CDR3 is TGTGCCAGCAGTATCGGGACAGGGTGGTTCACCGGGGAGCTGTTTTTT. Full variable domain (missing parts from reference TRBV28 and TRBJ2-2): DVKVTQSSRYLVKRTGEKVFLECVQDMDHENMFWYRQDPGLGLRLIYFSYDVKMKEKGDIPEGYSVSREKKERFSLILESASTNQTSMYLCASSIGTGWFTGELFFGEGSRLTVL.

The chain is built from TRBV5-1 and TRBJ2-5, with TRBD1 identical over 7 bases. In germline, CDR1 is SGHRS, CDR2 YFSETQ. The CDR3 is 13 amino acids. The V segment lost 1 base and the J segment 3 bases; nucleotides outside the gene matches: 0. The CDR3 spells CASSLTGEETQYF. In DNA form, the CDR3 reads TGCGCCAGCAGCTTGACAGGGGAAGAGACCCAGTACTTC.

Only a few counts were recorded for this clone. The chain uses TRBV7-3 and TRBJ2-7, with TRBD2 matching over 7 bases. V was pared by 4 bases and J by 2 bases, with 8 bases of the junction left unmatched. CDR3 size: 15 residues. Per the germline V gene, CDR1 is SGHTA and CDR2 is FQGTGA. CDR3 coding DNA: TGTGCCAGCAGCTACGCCTTCGGACTAGCCTACGAGCAGTACTTC. Translating gives CASSYAFGLAYEQYF.

V usage is TRBV19 and J usage is TRBJ2-5; 7 bases align to TRBD1. The better agreement between TRBJ2-7 and the DNA end casts doubt on the J call. In germline, CDR1 is LNHDA, CDR2 SQIVND (reference sequence). The CDR3 contains 15 residues. The CDR3 bases are TGTGCCAGTAGTCAACCGGGACAGCGCTCCTACGAGCAGTACTTC. It encodes CASSQPGQRSYEQYF.

The chain carries TRBV4-2 and TRBJ2-7, with 15 positions matching TRBD2. V was clipped by 4 bases and J by 0 bases; unmatched bases: 7. There are 18 residues in the CDR3. Looked up from germline, CDR1 is LGHNA and CDR2 is YNFKEQ. The chain's CDR3 is CASSPLGLAGGISYEQYF. CDR3 DNA sequence: TGTGCCAGCAGCCCCCTGGGACTAGCGGGGGGTATCTCCTACGAGCAGTACTTC.

This clone is medium-sized (0.01 to 0.1%). The chain uses TRBV27 and TRBJ2-1; TRBD2 might be the D (6 bases). V shed 3 bases and J shed 5 bases, with 14 bases lying between them. Germline V gene lookup returns CDR1 MNHEY and CDR2 SMNVEV (reference sequence). This CDR3 is built from 15 residues. CDR3 nucleotide sequence: TGTGCCAGCAGTTTCCCCGCGGCGGGGAACAATGAGCAGTTCTTC. It specifies CASSFPAAGNNEQFF.

The gene calls are TRBV5-1 and TRBJ2-3; the D gene is possibly TRBD2 (7 bases). Germline V gene lookup returns CDR1 SGHRS and CDR2 YFSETQ. V was shortened by 5 bases and J by 4 bases, with 17 bases between the two germline ends. The CDR3 totals 15 residues. The CDR3, as DNA: TGCGCCAGCAGGACCCTGGGGGCGGGAGCAGATACGCAGTATTTT. This encodes CASRTLGAGADTQYF.

The chain joins TRBV7-3 to TRBJ2-7; 8 bases agree with TRBD1. CDR3 size: 13 residues. With 5 bases clipped from V and 2 bases from J, the junction kept 2 bases outside the gene matches. Germline V gene data show CDR1 as SGHTA and CDR2 as FQGTGA. The CDR3 coding sequence is TGTGCCAGCAGCGTGGACAGGGCCTACGAGCAGTACTTC. Protein sequence: CASSVDRAYEQYF.

The chain has TRBV7-9 and TRBJ2-5, with a weak D call TRBD2 (6 bases). V was shortened by 3 bases and J by 5 bases, with 16 bases between the two germline ends. There are 15 residues in the CDR3. The germline gives CDR1 SEHNR, CDR2 FQNEAQ (reference sequence). The CDR3 DNA follows: TGTGCCAGCAGCTTGCGGACGGGGGTTAAGGAGACCCAGTACTTC. Protein: CASSLRTGVKETQYF.

This clone came up a few times. The gene calls are TRBV7-9 and TRBJ2-6, with D uncertain. V was trimmed by 0 bases and J by 0 bases, leaving 9 bases between them. CDR1 SEHNR and CDR2 FQNEAQ come from the germline V gene (reference sequence). The CDR3 sequence is 17 residues long. CDR3 coding DNA: TGTGCCAGCAGCTTAGCTCATGTTAGCTCTGGGGCCAACGTCCTGACTTTC. Its translation is CASSLAHVSSGANVLTF.

V usage is TRBV29-1 and J usage is TRBJ2-4; D is possibly TRBD2 (5 bases). The ends were cut back, 5 bases at V and 7 bases at J, with 18 bases in the middle. Germline V gene data show CDR1 as SQVTM and CDR2 as ANQGSEA. The CDR3 has 14 amino acids. CDR3 coding DNA: TGCAGCGTTTTGGGATCCGGGGAAGTGAACATTCAGTACTTC. Translation: CSVLGSGEVNIQYF.

There are a few counts of this clone. The chain has TRBV19 and TRBJ1-1; 8 nucleotides line up with TRBD1. The CDR3 is 13 residues long. CDR1 and CDR2 (germline): LNHDA, SQIVND (reference sequence). Losses at the gene ends were 5 bases for V and 4 bases for J; bases not matched to a gene: 3. The CDR3 protein is CASSLQGATEAFF. CDR3 bases: TGTGCCAGTAGTTTGCAGGGGGCCACTGAAGCTTTCTTT.

The chain links TRBV2 to TRBJ2-7; 7 nucleotides line up with TRBD1. The V segment lost 5 bases and the J segment 2 bases; nucleotides outside the gene matches: 3. This CDR3 has 13 amino acids. Per the germline V gene, CDR1 is SNHLY and CDR2 is FYNNEI. CDR3 amino acids: CASSWDSPYEQYF. The CDR3 nucleotides read TGTGCCAGCAGTTGGGACAGTCCCTACGAGCAGTACTTC.

The rearrangement links TRBV29-1 to TRBJ2-2; D unresolved. The CDR3 loop spans 12 amino acids. Germline CDR1 is SQVTM and CDR2 is ANQGSEA. V was shortened by 3 bases and J by 7 bases, with 9 bases between the two germline ends. The CDR3 protein is CSVESMNGELFF. The CDR3 bases are TGCAGCGTTGAGAGTATGAACGGGGAGCTGTTTTTT.

This rearrangement joins TRBV7-9 to TRBJ2-1; 8 nucleotides line up with TRBD2. J was trimmed by 6 bases and V by 5 bases; bases with no gene match: 12. Germline V CDR1 and CDR2: SEHNR, FQNEAQ (reference sequence). The CDR3 is 16 amino acids. The CDR3 region is CASSVWRGGTSNEQFF. For the CDR3, the DNA is TGTGCCAGCAGCGTCTGGAGAGGTGGGACTAGCAATGAGCAGTTCTTC.

This clone was counted between two and nine times. This chain joins TRBV7-9 and TRBJ1-1; no definite D call. The germline V gene has CDR1 SEHNR and CDR2 FQNEAQ (reference sequence). The CDR3 extends over 12 amino acids. The V and J ends lost 3 bases and 3 bases respectively, with 5 bases between them. The chain's CDR3 is CASSLLHTEAFF. CDR3 sequence (DNA): TGTGCCAGCAGCTTGCTACACACTGAAGCTTTCTTT.

This clone appeared a few times. The CDR3 nucleotides read TGTGCCAGCAGTGAAGTGTGGGACTCGGGCGAGCAGTACTTC. Translation gives CASSEVWDSGEQYF. This chain links TRBV6-1 with TRBJ2-7; possible D gene TRBD2, 6 bases. Germline assignment: CDR1 MNHNS and CDR2 SASEGT. Trimming stripped 1 base from V and 6 bases from J, with 13 bases between. The CDR3 runs to 14 residues.

This clone is judged medium-sized. A much larger clone lies one base from this, so it may be a read error. The chain links TRBV19 to TRBJ1-5; no firm D call. This CDR3 is 15 amino acids long. CDR1 is LNHDA and CDR2 is SQIVND in the germline V gene (reference sequence). Trimming took off 3 bases at V and 11 bases at J, with 20 bases between the two ends. CDR3 DNA sequence: TGTGCCAGTAGTATTGGAGACGCTGCCCCCTGGTCCCAGCATTTT. Translated, it gives CASSIGDAAPWSQHF.

This clone appeared once. The chain employs TRBV5-1 and TRBJ2-7; D may be TRBD1 (6 bases). CDR3 length: 15 amino acids. The V and J ends lost 1 base and 2 bases respectively, with 13 bases between them. Germline loops: CDR1 SGHRS, CDR2 YFSETQ. The CDR3 DNA sequence: TGCGCCAGCAGCTTGAACACAGGGCTAACCTACGAGCAGTACTTC. Translating gives CASSLNTGLTYEQYF.

The chain has TRBV28 and TRBJ1-1, with D perhaps TRBD1 (5 bases). V lost 3 bases and J lost 5, with 13 bases in between. This CDR3 spans 14 amino acids. Looked up from germline, CDR1 is MDHEN and CDR2 is SYDVKM. CDR3 sequence reads: CASSFNLGGTEAFF. CDR3 coding DNA: TGTGCCAGCAGTTTTAATTTGGGGGGGACTGAAGCTTTCTTT.